Below, one TCR beta chain is given with its context. Germline V gene lookup returns CDR1 SGDLS and CDR2 YYNGEE. V lost 0 bases and J lost 2, with 6 bases in between. The CDR3 contains 14 residues. In the authors' workflow: For nucleated cells, counts were estimated from reference gene primer amplification. Assay: immunoSEQ multiplex PCR; the TCRdb copy retains only in-frame clones and omits some. Clone size and the V and J calls come from that table; the DNA yielded D and trimming. The repertoire has about 66,000 clones, 85% to 90% of them found once; the top ten carry more than 6.5%. This sample was included in a study of blood T cell repertoires in COVID-19. At the level of the study: Samples taken during acute and convalescent COVID-19 were collected in the United States, Italy and Spain. Nucleic acid was either cDNA or gDNA, and it came from T cells, B-cell-depleted T cells, or PBMCs.

The TCR sequence derives from a man aged 45-65 years with active COVID-19. The chain uses TRBV9 and TRBJ2-1; D remains unclear. The sequenced material came from peripheral blood. CDR3 sequence: CASSVVLAYNEQFF. The CDR3 DNA reads as TGTGCCAGCAGCGTAGTCCTAGCCTACAATGAGCAGTTCTTC.